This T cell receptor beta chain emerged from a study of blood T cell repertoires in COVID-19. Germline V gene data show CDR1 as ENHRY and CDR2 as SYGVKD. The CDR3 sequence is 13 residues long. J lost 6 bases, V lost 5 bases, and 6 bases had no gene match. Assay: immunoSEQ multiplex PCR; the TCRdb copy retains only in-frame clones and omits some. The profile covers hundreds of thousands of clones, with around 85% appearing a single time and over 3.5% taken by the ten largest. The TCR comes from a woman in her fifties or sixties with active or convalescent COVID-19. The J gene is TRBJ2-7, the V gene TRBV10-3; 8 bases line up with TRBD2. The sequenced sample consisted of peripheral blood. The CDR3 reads CAISTSGATEQYF. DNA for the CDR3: TGTGCCATCAGTACTAGCGGTGCAACCGAGCAGTACTTC.